One sample yielded the 7 T cell receptor beta chains listed below, sequenced in a study of shared clonotypes between healthy human individuals. The assay was immunoSEQ multiplex PCR, and TCRdb's table has in-frame clones only and misses some. The top ten hold about 0.89% of the sample, which has about a million clones, about 80% seen once. The sample consisted of memory CD4+ T cells from PBMCs. Subset in this sample: CD45RA-negative fraction. All receptors derive from a man aged 18 to 30 in good health. Some clones in this sample may be carry-over from other donors' samples.

The V call is TRBV18, the J call TRBJ2-7; unclear D gene. Germline CDR1 is KGHSH and CDR2 is LQKENI. The V gene lost 3 bases and the J gene lost 0 bases, with 9 bases spanning the gap. This CDR3 has 14 residues. CDR3 region: CASSPSSGSYEQYF. For the CDR3, the DNA is TGTGCCAGCTCACCGTCATCAGGCTCCTACGAGCAGTACTTC.

Notes on this clone: Within the sample, other DNA sequences also encode this same CDR3. The V call is TRBV2, the J call TRBJ1-1; no clear D. Germline assignment: CDR1 SNHLY and CDR2 FYNNEI. Trimming left V 5 bases short and J 0 bases short, with 1 base between. This CDR3 is built from 11 residues. The CDR3 region has the DNA TGTGCCAGCAGTTTGAACACTGAAGCTTTCTTT. Protein product: CASSLNTEAFF.

This clone has a handful of counts. J is TRBJ2-5 and V is TRBV5-1; D is undetermined. Germline CDR1 SGHRS, CDR2 YFSETQ. CDR3 length: 11 residues. The V gene lost 1 base and the J gene lost 11 bases, with 9 bases spanning the gap. As DNA, the CDR3 is TGCGCCAGCAGCTTGTTAAACCAGCAGTACTTC. Translation: CASSLLNQQYF.

This clone occurred many times. V and J are TRBV5-1 and TRBJ1-2; D possibly corresponds to TRBD1 (5 bases). The V end was cut by 5 bases, the J end by 6 bases, with 20 bases between. CDR1 is SGHRS, CDR2 YFSETQ, per germline. There are 15 residues in the CDR3. The CDR3, as DNA: TGCGCCAGCAGTCGGGGCGGGTGGGCAGACAATGGCTACACCTTC. As protein: CASSRGGWADNGYTF.

The chain links TRBV7-2 to TRBJ1-5, with TRBD1 as a possible D gene (5 bases). Trimming took 3 bases from V and 5 from J, leaving 14 bases between them. Looked up from germline, CDR1 is SGHTA and CDR2 is FQGNSA. This CDR3 comprises 15 residues. The CDR3 region is CASSFGGLVDQPQHF. The DNA of the CDR3 is TGTGCCAGCAGCTTTGGGGGGTTGGTCGATCAGCCCCAGCATTTT.

The rearrangement joins TRBV5-4 to TRBJ2-1, with D uncertain. The V end was cut by 5 bases, the J end by 8 bases, with 5 bases between. The CDR3 has 10 amino acids. CDR1 and CDR2 from the germline V gene are SGHNT and YYREEE (reference sequence). In DNA form, the CDR3 reads TGTGCCAGCAGGGTATATGAGCAGTTCTTC. Encoded protein: CASRVYEQFF. The full variable domain, completed using reference TRBV5-4 and TRBJ2-1, is ETGVTQSPTHLIKTRGQQVTLRCSSQSGHNTVSWYQQALGQGPQFIFQYYREEENGRGNFPPRFSGLQFPNYSSELNVNALELDDSALYLCASRVYEQFFGPGTRLTVL.

The table lists this clone with a count of one. This rearrangement joins TRBV11-2 to TRBJ2-5; a weak D match, TRBD1 (6 bases). The J call is doubtful: the DNA matches TRBJ2-7 better. The CDR3 sequence is 15 residues long. The V gene's germline CDR1 is SGHAT and CDR2 FQNNGV. CDR3 sequence reads: CASSWGLRRSYEQYF. The CDR3 DNA is TGTGCCAGCAGCTGGGGGCTCCGACGGTCCTACGAGCAGTACTTC.